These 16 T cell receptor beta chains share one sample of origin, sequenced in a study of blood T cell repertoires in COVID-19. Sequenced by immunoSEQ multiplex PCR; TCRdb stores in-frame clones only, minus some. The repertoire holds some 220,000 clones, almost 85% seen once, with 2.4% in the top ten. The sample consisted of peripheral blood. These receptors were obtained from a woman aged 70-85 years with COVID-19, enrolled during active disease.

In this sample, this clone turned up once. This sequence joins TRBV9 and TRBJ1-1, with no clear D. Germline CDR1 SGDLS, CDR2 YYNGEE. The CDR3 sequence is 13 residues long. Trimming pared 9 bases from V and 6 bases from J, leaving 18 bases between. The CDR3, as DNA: TGTGCCACGCCCCGAGGACCCGGGGCTGAAGCTTTCTTT. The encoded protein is CATPRGPGAEAFF.

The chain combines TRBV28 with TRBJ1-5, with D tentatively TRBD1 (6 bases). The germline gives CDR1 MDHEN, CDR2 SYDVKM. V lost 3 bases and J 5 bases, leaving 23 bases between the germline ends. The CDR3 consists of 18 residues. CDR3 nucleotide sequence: TGTGCCAGCAGTTTGGGGGGGGGCGGACAGAGACTCGATCAGCCCCAGCATTTT. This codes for CASSLGGGGQRLDQPQHF.

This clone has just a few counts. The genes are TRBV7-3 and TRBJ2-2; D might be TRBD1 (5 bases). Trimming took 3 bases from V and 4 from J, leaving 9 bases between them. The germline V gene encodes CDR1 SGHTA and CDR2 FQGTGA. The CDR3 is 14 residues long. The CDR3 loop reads CASSFQGFTGELFF. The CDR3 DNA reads TGTGCCAGCAGCTTCCAGGGATTCACCGGGGAGCTGTTTTTT.

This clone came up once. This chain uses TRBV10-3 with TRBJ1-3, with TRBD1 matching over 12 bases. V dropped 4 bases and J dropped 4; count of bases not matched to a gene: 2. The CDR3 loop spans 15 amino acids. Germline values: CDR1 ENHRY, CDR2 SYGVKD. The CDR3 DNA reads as TGTGCCATCAGTGTGGGACAGGGGGCAGGAAACACCATATATTTT. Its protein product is CAISVGQGAGNTIYF.

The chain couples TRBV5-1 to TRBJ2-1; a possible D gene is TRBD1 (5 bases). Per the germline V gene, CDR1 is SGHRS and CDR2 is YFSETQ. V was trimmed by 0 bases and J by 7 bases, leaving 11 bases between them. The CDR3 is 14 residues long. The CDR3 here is CASSLGGQTNEQFF. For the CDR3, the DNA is TGCGCCAGCAGCTTGGGTGGACAAACTAATGAGCAGTTCTTC.

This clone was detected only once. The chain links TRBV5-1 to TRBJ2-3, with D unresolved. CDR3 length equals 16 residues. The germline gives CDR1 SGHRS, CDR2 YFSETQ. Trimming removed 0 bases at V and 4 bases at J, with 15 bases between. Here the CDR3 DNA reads TGCGCCAGCAGCTTGGGAGGAAGTTCTACTGCAGATACGCAGTATTTT. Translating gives CASSLGGSSTADTQYF.

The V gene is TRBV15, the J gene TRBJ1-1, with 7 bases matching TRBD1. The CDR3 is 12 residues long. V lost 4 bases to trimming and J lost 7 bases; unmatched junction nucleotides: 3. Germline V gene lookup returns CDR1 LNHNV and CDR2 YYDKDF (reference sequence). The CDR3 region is CATSTGQDEAFF. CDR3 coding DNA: TGTGCCACCAGCACAGGACAGGATGAAGCTTTCTTT.

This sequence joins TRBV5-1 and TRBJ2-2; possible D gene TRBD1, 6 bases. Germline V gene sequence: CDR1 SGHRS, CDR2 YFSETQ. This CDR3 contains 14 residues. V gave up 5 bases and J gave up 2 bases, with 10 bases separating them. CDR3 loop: CASRPGDNTGELFF. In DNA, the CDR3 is TGCGCCAGCAGGCCAGGGGATAACACCGGGGAGCTGTTTTTT.

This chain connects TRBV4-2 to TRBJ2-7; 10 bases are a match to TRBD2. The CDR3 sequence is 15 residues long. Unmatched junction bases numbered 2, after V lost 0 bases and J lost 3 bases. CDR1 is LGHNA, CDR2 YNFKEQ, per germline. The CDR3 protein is CASSQELAGYYEQYF. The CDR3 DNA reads TGTGCCAGCAGCCAAGAACTAGCGGGATACTACGAGCAGTACTTC.

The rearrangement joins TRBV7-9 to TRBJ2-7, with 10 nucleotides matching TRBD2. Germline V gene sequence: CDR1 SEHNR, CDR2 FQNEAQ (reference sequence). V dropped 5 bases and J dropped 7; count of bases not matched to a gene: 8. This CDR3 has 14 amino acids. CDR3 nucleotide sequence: TGTGCCAGCAGCCAAAGCGGGAGGGCCCGGGAGCAGTACTTC. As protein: CASSQSGRAREQYF.

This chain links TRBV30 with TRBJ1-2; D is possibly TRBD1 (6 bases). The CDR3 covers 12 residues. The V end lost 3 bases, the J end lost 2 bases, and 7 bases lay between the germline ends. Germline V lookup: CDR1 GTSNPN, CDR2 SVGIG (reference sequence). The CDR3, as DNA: TGTGCCTGGAGAGGGGGAAACTATGGCTACACCTTC. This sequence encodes CAWRGGNYGYTF.

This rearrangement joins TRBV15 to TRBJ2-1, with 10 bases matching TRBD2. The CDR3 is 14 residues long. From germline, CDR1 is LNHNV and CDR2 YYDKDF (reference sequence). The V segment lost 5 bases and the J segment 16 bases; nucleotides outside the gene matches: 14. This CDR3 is CATSSTSGLGRIFF. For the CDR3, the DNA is TGTGCCACCAGCTCGACTAGCGGGCTGGGGAGGATATTCTTC.

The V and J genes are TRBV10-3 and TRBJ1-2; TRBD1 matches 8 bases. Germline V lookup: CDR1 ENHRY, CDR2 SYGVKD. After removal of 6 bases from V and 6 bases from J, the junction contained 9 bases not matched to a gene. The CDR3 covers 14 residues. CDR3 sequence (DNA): TGTGCCATCAGAGCGACAGGGGAAGGACATGGCTACACCTTC. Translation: CAIRATGEGHGYTF.

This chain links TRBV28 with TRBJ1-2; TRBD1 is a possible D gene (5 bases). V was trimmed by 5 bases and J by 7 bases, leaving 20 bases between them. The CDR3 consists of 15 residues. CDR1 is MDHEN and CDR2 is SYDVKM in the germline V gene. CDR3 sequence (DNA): TGTGCCAGCAGTCCACCCTTTGGCAGGGTGGTTGGCTACACCTTC. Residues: CASSPPFGRVVGYTF.

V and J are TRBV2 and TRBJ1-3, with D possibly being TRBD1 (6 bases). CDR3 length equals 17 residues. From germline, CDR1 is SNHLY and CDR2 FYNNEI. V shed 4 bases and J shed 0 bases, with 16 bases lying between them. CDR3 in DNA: TGTGCCAGCAGTGGGCTTTCCGGGACACGCTCTGGAAACACCATATATTTT. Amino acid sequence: CASSGLSGTRSGNTIYF.

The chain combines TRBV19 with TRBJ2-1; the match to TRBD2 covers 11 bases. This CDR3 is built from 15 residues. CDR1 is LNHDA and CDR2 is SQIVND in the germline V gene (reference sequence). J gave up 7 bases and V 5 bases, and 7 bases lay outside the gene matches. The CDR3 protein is CASSDSGRARNEQFF. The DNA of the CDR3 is TGTGCCAGTAGTGATAGCGGGAGGGCCAGAAATGAGCAGTTCTTC.